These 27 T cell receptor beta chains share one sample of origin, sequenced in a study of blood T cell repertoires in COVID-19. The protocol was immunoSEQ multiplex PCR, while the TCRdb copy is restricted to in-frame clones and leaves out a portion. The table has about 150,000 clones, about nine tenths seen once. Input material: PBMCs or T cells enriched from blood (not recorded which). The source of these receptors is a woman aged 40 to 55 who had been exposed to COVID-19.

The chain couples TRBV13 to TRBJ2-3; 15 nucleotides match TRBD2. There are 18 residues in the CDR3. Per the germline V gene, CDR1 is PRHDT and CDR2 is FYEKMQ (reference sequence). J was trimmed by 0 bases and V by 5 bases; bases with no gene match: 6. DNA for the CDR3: TGTGCCAGCAGCCCAGGGACTAGCGGGAGGAGGAGCACAGATACGCAGTATTTT. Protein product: CASSPGTSGRRSTDTQYF.

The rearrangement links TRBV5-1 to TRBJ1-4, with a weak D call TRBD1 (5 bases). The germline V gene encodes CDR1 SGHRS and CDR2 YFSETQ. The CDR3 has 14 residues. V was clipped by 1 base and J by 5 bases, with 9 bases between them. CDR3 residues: CASSLTPGNEKLFF. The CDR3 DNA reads TGCGCCAGCAGCTTGACTCCAGGGAATGAAAAACTGTTTTTT.

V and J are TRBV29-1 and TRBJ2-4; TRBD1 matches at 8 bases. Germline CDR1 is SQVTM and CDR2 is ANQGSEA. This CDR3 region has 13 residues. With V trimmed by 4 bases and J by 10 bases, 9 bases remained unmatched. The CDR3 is CSVVLPGGGIQYF. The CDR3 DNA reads TGCAGCGTTGTCCTTCCAGGGGGCGGAATTCAGTACTTC.

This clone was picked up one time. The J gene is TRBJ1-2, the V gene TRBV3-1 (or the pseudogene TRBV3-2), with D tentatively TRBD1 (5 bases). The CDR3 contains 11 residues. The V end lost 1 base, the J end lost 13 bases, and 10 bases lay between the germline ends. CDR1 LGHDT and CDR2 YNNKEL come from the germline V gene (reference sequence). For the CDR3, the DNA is TGTGCCAGCAGCCAAGGGGGCCGCGTCACCTTC. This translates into CASSQGGRVTF.

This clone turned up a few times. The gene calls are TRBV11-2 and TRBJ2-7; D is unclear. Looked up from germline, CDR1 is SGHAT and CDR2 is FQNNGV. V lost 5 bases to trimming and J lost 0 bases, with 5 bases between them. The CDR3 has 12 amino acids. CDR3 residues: CASSPDSYEQYF. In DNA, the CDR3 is TGTGCCAGCAGCCCAGACTCCTACGAGCAGTACTTC.

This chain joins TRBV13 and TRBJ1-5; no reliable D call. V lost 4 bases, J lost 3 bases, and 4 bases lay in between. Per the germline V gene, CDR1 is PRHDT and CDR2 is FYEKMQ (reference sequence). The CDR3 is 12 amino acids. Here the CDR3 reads CASSSYNQPQHF. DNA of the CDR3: TGTGCCAGCAGCTCTTACAATCAGCCCCAGCATTTT.

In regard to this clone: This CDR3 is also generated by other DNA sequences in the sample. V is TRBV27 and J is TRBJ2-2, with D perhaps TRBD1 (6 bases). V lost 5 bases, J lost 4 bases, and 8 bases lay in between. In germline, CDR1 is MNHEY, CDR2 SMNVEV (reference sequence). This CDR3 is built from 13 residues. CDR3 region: CASSLQGTGELFF. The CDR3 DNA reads TGTGCCAGCAGTCTACAGGGCACCGGGGAGCTGTTTTTT.

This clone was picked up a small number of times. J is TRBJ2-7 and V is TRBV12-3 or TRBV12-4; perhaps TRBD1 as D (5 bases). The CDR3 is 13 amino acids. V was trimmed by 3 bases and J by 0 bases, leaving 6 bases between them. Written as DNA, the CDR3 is TGTGCCAGCAGTTTTGGGGCCTCCTACGAGCAGTACTTC. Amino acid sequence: CASSFGASYEQYF.

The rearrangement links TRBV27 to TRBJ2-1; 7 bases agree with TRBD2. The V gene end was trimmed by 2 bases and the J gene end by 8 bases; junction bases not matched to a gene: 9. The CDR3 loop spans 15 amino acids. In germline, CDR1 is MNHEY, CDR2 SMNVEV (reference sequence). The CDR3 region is CASSLGGRAHDEQFF. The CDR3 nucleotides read TGTGCCAGCAGTTTAGGGGGGAGGGCTCACGATGAGCAGTTCTTC.

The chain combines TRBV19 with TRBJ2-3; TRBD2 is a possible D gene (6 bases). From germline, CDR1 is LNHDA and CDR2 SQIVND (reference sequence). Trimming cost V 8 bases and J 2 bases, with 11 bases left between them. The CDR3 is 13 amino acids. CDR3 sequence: CASVAGSTDTQYF. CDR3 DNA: TGTGCCAGTGTGGCGGGGTCCACAGATACGCAGTATTTT.

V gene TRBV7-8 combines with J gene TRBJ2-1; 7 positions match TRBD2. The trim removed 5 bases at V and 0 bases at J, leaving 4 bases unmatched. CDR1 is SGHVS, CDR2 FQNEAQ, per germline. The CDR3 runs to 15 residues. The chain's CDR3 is CASSPRTSSYNEQFF. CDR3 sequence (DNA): TGTGCCAGCAGCCCAAGGACTAGCTCCTACAATGAGCAGTTCTTC.

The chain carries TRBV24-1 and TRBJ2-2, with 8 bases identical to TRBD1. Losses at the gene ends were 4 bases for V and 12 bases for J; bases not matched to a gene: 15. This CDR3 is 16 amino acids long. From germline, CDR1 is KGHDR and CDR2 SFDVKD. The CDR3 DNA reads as TGTGCCACCAGTGAAACCGGACAGGGCCGTCCCTTACAGCTGTTTTTT. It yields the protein CATSETGQGRPLQLFF.

The DNA for the CDR3 is TGTGCCAGTAGTATAGATCACAGGGCAGGGACTGAAGCTTTCTTT. As protein: CASSIDHRAGTEAFF. This chain connects TRBV19 to TRBJ1-1; D may be TRBD1 (6 bases). V dropped 0 bases and J dropped 5 bases, with 13 bases sitting between them. There are 15 residues in the CDR3. In germline, CDR1 is LNHDA, CDR2 SQIVND (reference sequence).

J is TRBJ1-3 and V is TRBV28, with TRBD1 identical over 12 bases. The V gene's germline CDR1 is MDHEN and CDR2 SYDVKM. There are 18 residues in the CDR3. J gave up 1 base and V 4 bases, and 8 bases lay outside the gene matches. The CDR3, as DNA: TGTGCCAGCAGTTCCGGGGGACAGGGGGCTGTATCTGGAAACACCATATATTTT. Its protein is CASSSGGQGAVSGNTIYF.

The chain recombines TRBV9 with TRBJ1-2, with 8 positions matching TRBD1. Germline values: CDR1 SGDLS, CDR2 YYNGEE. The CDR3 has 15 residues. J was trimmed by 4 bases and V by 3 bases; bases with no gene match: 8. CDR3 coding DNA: TGTGCCAGCAGCGGGGAGACAGGGGTTGGCTATGGCTACACCTTC. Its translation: CASSGETGVGYGYTF.

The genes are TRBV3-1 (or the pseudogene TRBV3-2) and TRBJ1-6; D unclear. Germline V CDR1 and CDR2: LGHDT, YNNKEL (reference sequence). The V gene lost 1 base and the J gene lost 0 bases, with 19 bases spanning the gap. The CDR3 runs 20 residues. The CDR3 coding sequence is TGTGCCAGCAGCCAAGGAGATCGTGGAGGGCCTAGCTCCTATAATTCACCCCTCCACTTT. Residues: CASSQGDRGGPSSYNSPLHF.

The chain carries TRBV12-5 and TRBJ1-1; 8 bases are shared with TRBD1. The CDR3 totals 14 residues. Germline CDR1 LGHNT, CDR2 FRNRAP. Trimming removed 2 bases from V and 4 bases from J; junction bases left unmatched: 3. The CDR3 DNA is TGTGCTAGTGGTTTGATCAGGGGGCTCACTGAAGCTTTCTTT. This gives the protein CASGLIRGLTEAFF.

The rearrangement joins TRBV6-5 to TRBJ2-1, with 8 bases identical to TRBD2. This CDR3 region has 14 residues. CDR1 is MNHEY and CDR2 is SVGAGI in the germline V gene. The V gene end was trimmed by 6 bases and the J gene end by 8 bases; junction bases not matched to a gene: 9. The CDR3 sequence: CASSAGLGVHEQFF. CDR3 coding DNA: TGTGCCAGCAGCGCGGGACTAGGGGTCCATGAGCAGTTCTTC.

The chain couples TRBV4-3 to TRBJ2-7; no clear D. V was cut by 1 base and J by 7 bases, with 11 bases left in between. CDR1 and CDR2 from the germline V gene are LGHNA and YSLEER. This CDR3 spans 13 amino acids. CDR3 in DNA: TGCGCCAGCAGCCAAGCGCCAGCAGGAGAGCAGTACTTC. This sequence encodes CASSQAPAGEQYF.

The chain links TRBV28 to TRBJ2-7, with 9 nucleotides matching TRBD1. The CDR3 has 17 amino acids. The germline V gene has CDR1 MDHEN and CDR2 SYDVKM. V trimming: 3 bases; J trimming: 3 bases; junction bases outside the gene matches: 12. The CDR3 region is CASSFPSGPTGGYEQYF. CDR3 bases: TGTGCCAGCAGTTTCCCCTCGGGACCGACAGGGGGCTACGAGCAGTACTTC. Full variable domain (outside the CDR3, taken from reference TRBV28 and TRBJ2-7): DVKVTQSSRYLVKRTGEKVFLECVQDMDHENMFWYRQDPGLGLRLIYFSYDVKMKEKGDIPEGYSVSREKKERFSLILESASTNQTSMYLCASSFPSGPTGGYEQYFGPGTRLTVT.

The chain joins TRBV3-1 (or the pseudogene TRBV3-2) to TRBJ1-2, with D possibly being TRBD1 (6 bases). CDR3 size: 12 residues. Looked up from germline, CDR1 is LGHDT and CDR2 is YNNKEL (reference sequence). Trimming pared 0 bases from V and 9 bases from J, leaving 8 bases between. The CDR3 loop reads CASSQEDRSYTF. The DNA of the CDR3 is TGTGCCAGCAGCCAAGAGGACAGAAGCTACACCTTC.

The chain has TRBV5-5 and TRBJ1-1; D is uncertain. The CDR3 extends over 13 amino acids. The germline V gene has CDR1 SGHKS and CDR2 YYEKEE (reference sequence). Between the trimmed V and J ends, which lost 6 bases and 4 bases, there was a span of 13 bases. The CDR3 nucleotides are TGTGCCAGCACCCGGCGGCCGGCCACTGAAGCTTTCTTT. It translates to CASTRRPATEAFF.

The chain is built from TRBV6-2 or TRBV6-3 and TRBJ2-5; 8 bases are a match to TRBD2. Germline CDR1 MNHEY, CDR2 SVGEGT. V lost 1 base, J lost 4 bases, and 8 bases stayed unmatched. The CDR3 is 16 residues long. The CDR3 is CASSYWRTSTGETQYF. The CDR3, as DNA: TGTGCCAGCAGTTACTGGCGGACTAGCACCGGAGAGACCCAGTACTTC.

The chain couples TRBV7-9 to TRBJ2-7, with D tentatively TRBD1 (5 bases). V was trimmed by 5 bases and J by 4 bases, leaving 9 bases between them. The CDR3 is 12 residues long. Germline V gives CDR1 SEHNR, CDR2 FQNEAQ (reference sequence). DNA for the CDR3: TGTGCCAGCAGCCCCGACAGATACGAGCAGTACTTC. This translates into CASSPDRYEQYF.

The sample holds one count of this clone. The CDR3 reads CASSEKSGGNTGELFF. CDR3 nucleotides: TGCGCCAGCAGTGAGAAGAGCGGGGGGAACACCGGGGAGCTGTTTTTT. This rearrangement joins TRBV10-1 to TRBJ2-2, with 8 bases identical to TRBD2. Trimming took 2 bases from V and 1 from J; bases not matched to a gene: 3. Germline CDR1 is WNHNN and CDR2 is SYGVQD (reference sequence). The CDR3 contains 16 residues.

The CDR3 loop reads CASSNEGNQPQHF. The CDR3 DNA follows: TGTGCCAGTAGTAATGAGGGAAATCAGCCCCAGCATTTT. The rearrangement joins TRBV19 to TRBJ1-5; D call uncertain. This CDR3 is built from 13 residues. V dropped 4 bases and J dropped 4 bases, with 8 bases sitting between them. Germline lookup yields CDR1 LNHDA and CDR2 SQIVND (reference sequence).

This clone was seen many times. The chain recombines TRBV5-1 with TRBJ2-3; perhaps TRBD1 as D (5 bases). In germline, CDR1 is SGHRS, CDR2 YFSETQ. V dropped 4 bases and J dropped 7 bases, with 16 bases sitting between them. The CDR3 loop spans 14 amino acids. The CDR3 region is CASSLGQGGNTQYF. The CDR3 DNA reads TGCGCCAGCAGCCTGGGTCAGGGTGGAAATACGCAGTATTTT. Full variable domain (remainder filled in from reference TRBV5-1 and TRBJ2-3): KAGVTQTPRYLIKTRGQQVTLSCSPISGHRSVSWYQQTPGQGLQFLFEYFSETQRNKGNFPGRFSGRQFSNSRSEMNVSTLELGDSALYLCASSLGQGGNTQYFGPGTRLTVL.